These 13 T cell receptor beta chains originate from one sample sequenced in a study of cytomegalovirus exposure and HLA in healthy donors. PCR amplification relied on 60 Vbeta primers (plus 13 Jbeta primers). The data were produced by immunoSEQ multiplex PCR, yet TCRdb's version contains in-frame clones alone and is incomplete. This table has 65,000 or so clones, around 80% appearing once. The sequenced sample consisted of PBMCs. The receptors shown here come from a girl aged 5 to 17 in good health and CMV-seropositive.

The chain uses TRBV18 and TRBJ2-3; 11 bases match TRBD2. After removal of 0 bases from V and 1 base from J, the junction contained 0 bases not matched to a gene. Germline V gene sequence: CDR1 KGHSH, CDR2 LQKENI. CDR3 size: 16 residues. CDR3 DNA sequence: TGTGCCAGCTCACCACCGGGACTAGCGGGCACAGATACGCAGTATTTT. This encodes CASSPPGLAGTDTQYF.

The chain links TRBV9 to TRBJ2-3, with D possibly matching TRBD2 (6 bases). The CDR3 contains 15 residues. The germline V gene has CDR1 SGDLS and CDR2 YYNGEE. The ends were cut back, 0 bases at V and 0 bases at J, with 8 bases in the middle. The CDR3 here is CASSVEGTSTDTQYF. The DNA of the CDR3 is TGTGCCAGCAGCGTAGAAGGGACTAGCACAGATACGCAGTATTTT.

The rearrangement links TRBV5-4 to TRBJ2-5, with D perhaps matching TRBD2 (6 bases). The CDR3 contains 13 residues. Germline values: CDR1 SGHNT, CDR2 YYREEE (reference sequence). V lost 4 bases, J lost 12 bases, and 19 bases lay in between. The CDR3 loop is CASSQQEGRWEYF. The CDR3 DNA reads as TGTGCCAGCAGCCAGCAAGAGGGGAGGTGGGAGTACTTC. Based on the CDR3 plus reference TRBV5-4 and TRBJ2-5, the full variable domain is ETGVTQSPTHLIKTRGQQVTLRCSSQSGHNTVSWYQQALGQGPQFIFQYYREEENGRGNFPPRFSGLQFPNYSSELNVNALELDDSALYLCASSQQEGRWEYFGPGTRLLVL.

The chain joins TRBV4-1 to TRBJ2-7, with a tentative D call TRBD2 (5 bases). V was shortened by 6 bases and J by 6 bases, with 9 bases between the two germline ends. The CDR3 loop spans 11 amino acids. Germline-derived CDR1 and CDR2 are MGHRA and YSYEKL. CDR3 residues: CASRLDSEQYF. Written as DNA, the CDR3 is TGCGCCAGCAGGCTGGACTCCGAGCAGTACTTC.

V gene TRBV30 combines with J gene TRBJ2-5; 7 positions match TRBD1. This CDR3 is 13 amino acids long. The germline CDR1 and CDR2 sequences are GTSNPN and SVGIG (reference sequence). The V gene end was trimmed by 2 bases and the J gene end by 2 bases; junction bases not matched to a gene: 2. The DNA for the CDR3 is TGTGCCTGGAGTATGGGACAGCAAGAGACCCAGTACTTC. This translates into CAWSMGQQETQYF.

This chain links TRBV4-1 with TRBJ2-5, with 12 bases fitting TRBD2. V gave up 2 bases and J gave up 3 bases; unmatched junction bases: 7. Germline V gene lookup returns CDR1 MGHRA and CDR2 YSYEKL. This CDR3 region has 17 residues. The CDR3 protein is CASSQLAGGPPEETQYF. In nucleotides, the CDR3 is TGCGCCAGCAGCCAACTAGCGGGAGGGCCCCCTGAAGAGACCCAGTACTTC.

V gene TRBV7-2 combines with J gene TRBJ2-5; 16 nucleotides line up with TRBD2. Germline V gives CDR1 SGHTA, CDR2 FQGNSA. With V trimmed by 5 bases and J by 5 bases, 8 bases remained unmatched. The CDR3 is 17 amino acids. This CDR3 reads CASSPGTSGRAGETQYF. CDR3 bases: TGTGCCAGCAGCCCGGGGACTAGCGGGAGGGCCGGGGAGACCCAGTACTTC.

By frequency in the sample, this clone is medium-sized. The chain employs TRBV29-1 and TRBJ1-1, with no clear D. Germline V gene data show CDR1 as SQVTM and CDR2 as ANQGSEA. CDR3 size: 12 residues. V was trimmed by 6 bases and J by 3 bases, leaving 11 bases between them. The DNA for the CDR3 is TGCAGCGTGGGCGGGGTGGACACTGAAGCTTTCTTT. This gives the protein CSVGGVDTEAFF.

CDR3: CASSFRVNTEAFF. CDR3 nucleotides: TGTGCCAGCAGTTTCCGGGTGAACACTGAAGCTTTCTTT. The J gene is TRBJ1-1, the V gene TRBV27; D remains unclear. This CDR3 is 13 amino acids long. V dropped 3 bases and J dropped 0 bases, with 5 bases sitting between them. CDR1 is MNHEY and CDR2 is SMNVEV in the germline V gene (reference sequence).

The V call is TRBV7-9, the J call TRBJ1-6; TRBD1 is a possible D gene (5 bases). V lost 1 base to trimming and J lost 10 bases, with 11 bases between them. Germline lookup yields CDR1 SEHNR and CDR2 FQNEAQ (reference sequence). The CDR3 has 14 amino acids. The CDR3 nucleotides read TGTGCCAGCAGCTTAGAAGGGGTTGGATCACCCCTCCACTTT. This encodes CASSLEGVGSPLHF.

This chain uses TRBV5-1 with TRBJ2-1; 8 nucleotides agree with TRBD1. The V gene's germline CDR1 is SGHRS and CDR2 YFSETQ. J gave up 7 bases and V 8 bases, and 5 bases lay outside the gene matches. This CDR3 region has 12 residues. CDR3 DNA: TGCGCCAGTATGCGGACAGGGAATGAGCAGTTCTTC. It translates to CASMRTGNEQFF.

The chain combines TRBV7-9 with TRBJ2-7; a weak D match, TRBD2 (5 bases). Germline values: CDR1 SEHNR, CDR2 FQNEAQ (reference sequence). The CDR3 has 14 residues. The V end was cut by 5 bases, the J end by 0 bases, with 11 bases between. The CDR3, as DNA: TGTGCCAGCAGCGTACCGGGAAGCTCCTACGAGCAGTACTTC. Its translation is CASSVPGSSYEQYF.

The rearrangement uses TRBV5-5 and TRBJ2-5, with D uncertain. The CDR3 has 14 residues. Trimming took off 2 bases at V and 1 base at J, with 9 bases between the two ends. From germline, CDR1 is SGHKS and CDR2 YYEKEE (reference sequence). The CDR3 is CASSFNNAQETQYF. The CDR3 DNA reads TGTGCCAGCAGCTTTAACAACGCCCAAGAGACCCAGTACTTC.